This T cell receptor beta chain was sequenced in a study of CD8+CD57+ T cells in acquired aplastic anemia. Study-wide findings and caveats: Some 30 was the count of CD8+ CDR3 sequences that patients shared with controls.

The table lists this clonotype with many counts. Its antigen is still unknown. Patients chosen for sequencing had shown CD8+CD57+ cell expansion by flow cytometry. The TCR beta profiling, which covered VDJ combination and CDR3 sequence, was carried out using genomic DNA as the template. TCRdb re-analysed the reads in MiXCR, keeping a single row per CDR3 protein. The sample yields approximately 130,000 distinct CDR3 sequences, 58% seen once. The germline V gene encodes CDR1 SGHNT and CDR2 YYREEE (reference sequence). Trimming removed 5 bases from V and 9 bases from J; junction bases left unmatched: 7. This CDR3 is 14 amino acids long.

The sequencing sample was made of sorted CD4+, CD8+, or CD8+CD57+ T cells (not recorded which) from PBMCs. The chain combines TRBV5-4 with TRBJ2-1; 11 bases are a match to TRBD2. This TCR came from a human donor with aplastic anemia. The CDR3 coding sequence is TGTGCCAGCAGTCTAGCGGGAGGTATGGGTGAGCAGTTCTTC. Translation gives CASSLAGGMGEQFF.